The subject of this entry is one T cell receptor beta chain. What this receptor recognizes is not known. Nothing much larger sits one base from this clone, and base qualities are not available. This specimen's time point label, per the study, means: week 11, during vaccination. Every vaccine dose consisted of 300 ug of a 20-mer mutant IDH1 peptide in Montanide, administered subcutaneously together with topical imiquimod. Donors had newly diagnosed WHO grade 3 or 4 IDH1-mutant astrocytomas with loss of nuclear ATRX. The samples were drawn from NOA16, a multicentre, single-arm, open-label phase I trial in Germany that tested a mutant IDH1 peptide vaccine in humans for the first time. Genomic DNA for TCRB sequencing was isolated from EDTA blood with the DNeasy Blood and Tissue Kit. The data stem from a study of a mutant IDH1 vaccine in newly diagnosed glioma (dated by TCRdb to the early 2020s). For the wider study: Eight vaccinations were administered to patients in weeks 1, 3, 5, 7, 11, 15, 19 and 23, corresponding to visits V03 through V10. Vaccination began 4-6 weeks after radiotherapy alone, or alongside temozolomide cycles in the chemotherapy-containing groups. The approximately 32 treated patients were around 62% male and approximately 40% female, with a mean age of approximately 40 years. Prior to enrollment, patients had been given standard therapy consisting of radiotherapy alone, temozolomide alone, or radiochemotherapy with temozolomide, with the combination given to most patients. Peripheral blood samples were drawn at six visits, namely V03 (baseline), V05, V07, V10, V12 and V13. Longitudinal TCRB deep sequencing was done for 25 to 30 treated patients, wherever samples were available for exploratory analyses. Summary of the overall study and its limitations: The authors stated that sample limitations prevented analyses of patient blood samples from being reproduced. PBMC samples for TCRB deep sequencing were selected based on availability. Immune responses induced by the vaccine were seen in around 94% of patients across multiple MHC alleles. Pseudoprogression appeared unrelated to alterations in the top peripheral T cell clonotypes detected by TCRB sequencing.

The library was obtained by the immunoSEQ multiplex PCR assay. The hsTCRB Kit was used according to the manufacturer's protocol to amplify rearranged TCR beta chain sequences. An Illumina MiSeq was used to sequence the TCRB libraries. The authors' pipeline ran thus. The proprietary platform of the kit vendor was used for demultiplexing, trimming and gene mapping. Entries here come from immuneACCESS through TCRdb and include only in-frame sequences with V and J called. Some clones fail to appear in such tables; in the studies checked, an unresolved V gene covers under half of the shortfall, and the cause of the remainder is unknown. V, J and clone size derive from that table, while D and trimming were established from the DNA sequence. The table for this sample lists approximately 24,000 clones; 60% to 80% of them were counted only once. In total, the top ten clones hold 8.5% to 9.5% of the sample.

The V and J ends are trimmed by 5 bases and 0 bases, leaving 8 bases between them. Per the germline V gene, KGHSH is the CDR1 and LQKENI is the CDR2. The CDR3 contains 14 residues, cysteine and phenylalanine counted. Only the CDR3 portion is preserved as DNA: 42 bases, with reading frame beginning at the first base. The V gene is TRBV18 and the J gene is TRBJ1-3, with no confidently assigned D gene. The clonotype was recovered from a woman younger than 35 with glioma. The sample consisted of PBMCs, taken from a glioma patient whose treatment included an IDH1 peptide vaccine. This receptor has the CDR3 CASSTVSSGNTIYF. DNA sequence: TGTGCCAGCTCAACCGTCAGCTCTGGAAACACCATATATTTT.